A single sample gave rise to the 22 T cell receptor beta chains below, sequenced in a study of breast tumors, draining lymph nodes, adjacent tissues. The lymph nodes were axillary draining lymph nodes from breast cancer patients. One entry per CDR3 protein, called by TCRdb with MiXCR from the multiplex PCR reads. The data hold about 200,000 distinct CDR3 sequences, with less than 35% observed a single time. Sequenced: axillary lymph node tissue. The receptors derive from a female donor with breast cancer. Some clones in this sample may be carry-over from other donors' samples.

To note about this clonotype: One end of the junction varies from germline; a read error may be responsible. The gene calls are TRBV9 and TRBJ1-2; D possibly corresponds to TRBD1 (6 bases). The CDR3 contains 17 residues. CDR1 is SGDLS and CDR2 is YYNGEE in the germline V gene. CDR3: CASSGRANTGGNYGYTF. CDR3 sequence (DNA): TGTGCCAGTAGCGGAAGAGCGAACACCGGGGGCAACTATGGCTACACCTTC.

The sample holds many counts of this clonotype. The J gene is TRBJ1-2, the V gene TRBV2; no firm D call. CDR1 is SNHLY, CDR2 FYNNEI, per germline. V lost 2 bases, J lost 4 bases, and 8 bases lay in between. The CDR3 has 13 residues. The CDR3 nucleotides read TGTGCCAGCAGTGAATTGGGAAGCTATGGCTACACCTTC. It is translated as CASSELGSYGYTF.

As concerns this clonotype: No conserved phenylalanine or tryptophan is present at the end of the CDR3, so a read error is the likely explanation. The rearrangement uses TRBV24-1 and TRBJ2-7; 8 bases line up with TRBD1. The germline CDR1 and CDR2 sequences are KGHDR and SFDVKD. V was pared by 4 bases and J by 2 bases, with 9 bases of the junction left unmatched. The CDR3 is made up of 16 amino acids. For the CDR3, the DNA is TGTGCCACCAGTGACTTTGGACAGGGCATGGCCTACGAGCAGTACTCC. This codes for CATSDFGQGMAYEQYS.

Concerning this clonotype: A junction boundary mismatches the germline segment, possibly from a read error. The V gene is TRBV4-2, the J gene TRBJ1-5; weak D call: TRBD1 (6 bases). CDR1 and CDR2 from the germline V gene are LGHNA and YNFKEQ. This CDR3 is built from 16 residues. CDR3 DNA: TGTGCCCGCAGCCAAGATGACGGGGGCGGGGGTCAGCCCCAGCATTTT. Encoded protein: CARSQDDGGGGQPQHF.

The J gene is TRBJ2-3, the V gene TRBV27; 9 bases align to TRBD1. Germline V lookup: CDR1 MNHEY, CDR2 SMNVEV (reference sequence). The CDR3 runs to 14 residues. The trim removed 5 bases at V and 5 bases at J, leaving 5 bases unmatched. For the CDR3, the DNA is TGTGCCAGCAGTACACAGGGGGCTAAAGATACGCAGTATTTT. Its translation is CASSTQGAKDTQYF.

The CDR3 here is CASSHVRDRGLETQYF. DNA for the CDR3: TGCGCCAGCAGCCACGTCCGGGACAGGGGTTTGGAGACCCAGTACTTC. The rearrangement uses TRBV4-1 and TRBJ2-5; 10 bases agree with TRBD1. CDR1 is MGHRA and CDR2 is YSYEKL in the germline V gene. This CDR3 spans 16 amino acids. Trimming took 3 bases from V and 5 from J; bases not matched to a gene: 9.

The table lists this clonotype with many counts. The chain couples TRBV6-4 to TRBJ2-7; D is perhaps TRBD1 or TRBD2 (5 bases each). Germline values: CDR1 MRHNA, CDR2 SNTAGT. Trimming took 2 bases from V and 3 from J, leaving 14 bases between them. This CDR3 comprises 15 residues. The CDR3 DNA follows: TGTGCCAGCAGTGACCCGGGGACGGTTCACTACGAGCAGTACTTC. Translating gives CASSDPGTVHYEQYF.

The chain is built from TRBV20-1 and TRBJ1-5, with a possible D match to TRBD1 (5 bases). In germline, CDR1 is DFQATT, CDR2 SNEGSKA (reference sequence). This CDR3 contains 18 residues. Trimming took off 5 bases at V and 7 bases at J, with 30 bases between the two ends. The CDR3 DNA sequence: TGCAGTGCTGACCTGGGGCTAGCGGGAGGACCGGGGGAGCAGCCCCAGCATTTT. Its translation: CSADLGLAGGPGEQPQHF.

This clonotype was counted many times. The chain recombines TRBV20-1 with TRBJ1-2; possibly TRBD1 for D (6 bases). V was shortened by 0 bases and J by 7 bases, with 12 bases between the two germline ends. The CDR3 consists of 13 residues. Germline assignment: CDR1 DFQATT and CDR2 SNEGSKA (reference sequence). The CDR3 spells CSARDRGGIGYTF. CDR3 DNA sequence: TGCAGTGCTAGAGATCGAGGGGGAATTGGCTACACCTTC.

The chain employs TRBV2 and TRBJ2-1, with D perhaps matching TRBD2 (5 bases). CDR3 length: 16 residues. V was clipped by 7 bases and J by 0 bases, with 16 bases between them. Looked up from germline, CDR1 is SNHLY and CDR2 is FYNNEI. The CDR3 region has the DNA TGTGCCAGCATTTACTCAGCGGCATCCTCCTACAATGAGCAGTTCTTC. Translated: CASIYSAASSYNEQFF. The complete variable domain, with remaining parts taken from reference TRBV2 and TRBJ2-1, reads EPEVTQTPSHQVTQMGQEVILRCVPISNHLYFYWYRQILGQKVEFLVSFYNNEISEKSEIFDDQFSVERPDGSNFTLKIRSTKLEDSAMYFCASIYSAASSYNEQFFGPGTRLTVL.

This clonotype came up many times. The V call is TRBV7-9, the J call TRBJ1-5; a weak D match, TRBD1 (6 bases). CDR1 is SEHNR and CDR2 is FQNEAQ in the germline V gene (reference sequence). The CDR3 is 15 amino acids. The V end lost 6 bases, the J end lost 2 bases, and 14 bases lay between the germline ends. CDR3 protein: CASSSQGYGNQPQHF. CDR3 bases: TGTGCCAGCAGTTCACAGGGTTACGGCAATCAGCCCCAGCATTTT.

This clonotype was counted ten times or more. This chain links TRBV9 with TRBJ2-7; D uncertain. The CDR3 loop spans 14 amino acids. CDR1 and CDR2 from the germline V gene are SGDLS and YYNGEE. V gave up 0 bases and J gave up 0 bases, with 7 bases separating them. CDR3 nucleotides: TGTGCCAGCAGCGTAGGAGGTCCCTCCTACGAGCAGTACTTC. This sequence encodes CASSVGGPSYEQYF.

The genes are TRBV25-1 and TRBJ1-2, with D hard to call. Germline V gene lookup returns CDR1 MGHDK and CDR2 SYGVNS. The CDR3 loop spans 21 amino acids. The V end lost 4 bases, the J end lost 0 bases, and 30 bases lay between the germline ends. CDR3: CASSVPFRVAIFLCANYGYTF. The CDR3 DNA reads as TGTGCCAGCAGTGTCCCTTTTAGAGTGGCTATATTCTTATGTGCTAACTATGGCTACACCTTC.

This rearrangement joins TRBV27 to TRBJ1-5; TRBD1 might be the D (5 bases). V was trimmed by 5 bases and J by 6 bases, leaving 14 bases between them. CDR1 is MNHEY and CDR2 is SMNVEV in the germline V gene (reference sequence). CDR3 length equals 14 residues. The CDR3, as DNA: TGTGCCAGCAGTCCCAGGGAGCGCGGTCAGCCCCAGCATTTT. Its translation: CASSPRERGQPQHF.

The chain employs TRBV7-2 and TRBJ2-1; TRBD2 aligns across 8 bases. Looked up from germline, CDR1 is SGHTA and CDR2 is FQGNSA. V dropped 5 bases and J dropped 7; count of bases not matched to a gene: 16. The CDR3 length is 17 residues. The CDR3 region has the DNA TGTGCCAGCAGCCCACGGGGGGGGGGCAGGGTTGTAAATGAGCAGTTCTTC. Translated, it gives CASSPRGGGRVVNEQFF.

A few counts support this clonotype. Mismatch with germline at one junction end may stem from a read error. V is TRBV14 and J is TRBJ2-5; the match to TRBD1 covers 8 bases. Germline values: CDR1 SGHDN, CDR2 FVKESK. The CDR3 runs 14 residues. The CDR3 nucleotides are TGTGCCAGCAGCCAAGATCTATGGACAGGGATCCAGTCCTTC. Protein product: CASSQDLWTGIQSF.

In its sample, this clonotype was seen once. The chain couples TRBV10-2 to TRBJ2-7, with 8 bases that match TRBD2. Germline CDR1 is WSHSY and CDR2 is SAAADI. V shed 0 bases, J shed 4 bases, and the junction held 11 bases outside the gene matches. The CDR3 is 17 residues long. The CDR3 spells CASSESGLWRGAYEQYF. Here the CDR3 DNA reads TGCGCCAGCAGTGAGTCAGGGCTCTGGCGGGGGGCATACGAGCAGTACTTC.

This clonotype was seen a few times. V and J are TRBV6-5 and TRBJ2-6, with D perhaps matching TRBD2 (6 bases). Looked up from germline, CDR1 is MNHEY and CDR2 is SVGAGI. The V and J ends lost 8 bases and 4 bases respectively, with 12 bases between them. CDR3 length equals 14 residues. The CDR3 DNA reads as TGTGCCAGCGGACTGGCGGGGGGGGCCAACGTCCTGACTTTC. This encodes CASGLAGGANVLTF.

Notes on this clonotype: With a much larger clone just one base away, this may be a read error. The gene calls are TRBV7-3 and TRBJ1-2; no firm D call. V lost 1 base, J lost 7 bases, and 10 bases lay in between. There are 13 residues in the CDR3. The germline V gene has CDR1 SGHTA and CDR2 FQGTGA. The CDR3 DNA reads as TGTGCCAGCAGCTTAATAGCCAAGGCTGGCTACACCTTC. Protein sequence: CASSLIAKAGYTF.

This clonotype was detected ten times or more. This may be a read error, as it is one base from a much larger clone. The genes are TRBV7-8 and TRBJ2-6; tentative D call: TRBD1 (6 bases). Germline V lookup: CDR1 SGHVS, CDR2 FQNEAQ. CDR3 length: 15 residues. The CDR3 coding sequence is TGTGCCAGCAGCTCACAGGGTTTCGGGGCCAACGTCCTGCCTTTC. It translates to CASSSQGFGANVLPF.

A few counts support this clonotype. A read error may be the cause here, since a much bigger clone is one base away. The V and J genes are TRBV7-2 and TRBJ2-7; 7 nucleotides match TRBD1. Per germline, CDR1 SGHTA and CDR2 FQGNSA. This CDR3 is built from 14 residues. V lost 2 bases, J lost 4 bases, and 5 bases stayed unmatched. Here the CDR3 DNA reads TGTGCCAGCAGCTTAAAGGGGGCTGGGTACGAGCAGTACTTC. This codes for CASSLKGAGYEQYF. The variable domain in full, completed from reference TRBV7-2 and TRBJ2-7, reads GAGVSQSPSNKVTEKGKDVELRCDPISGHTALYWYRQSLGQGLEFLIYFQGNSAPDKSGLPSDRFSAERTGGSVSTLTIQRTQQEDSAVYLCASSLKGAGYEQYFGPGTRLTVT.

This clonotype came up many times. The chain couples TRBV20-1 to TRBJ2-1; perhaps TRBD1 as D (6 bases). Germline V gene sequence: CDR1 DFQATT, CDR2 SNEGSKA (reference sequence). The V and J ends lost 6 bases and 8 bases respectively, with 29 bases between them. The CDR3 runs to 17 residues. CDR3 DNA sequence: TGCAGTGCATGGAAAGGCCACACAGGGCATCTTTCGGATGAGCAGTTCTTC. It specifies CSAWKGHTGHLSDEQFF.